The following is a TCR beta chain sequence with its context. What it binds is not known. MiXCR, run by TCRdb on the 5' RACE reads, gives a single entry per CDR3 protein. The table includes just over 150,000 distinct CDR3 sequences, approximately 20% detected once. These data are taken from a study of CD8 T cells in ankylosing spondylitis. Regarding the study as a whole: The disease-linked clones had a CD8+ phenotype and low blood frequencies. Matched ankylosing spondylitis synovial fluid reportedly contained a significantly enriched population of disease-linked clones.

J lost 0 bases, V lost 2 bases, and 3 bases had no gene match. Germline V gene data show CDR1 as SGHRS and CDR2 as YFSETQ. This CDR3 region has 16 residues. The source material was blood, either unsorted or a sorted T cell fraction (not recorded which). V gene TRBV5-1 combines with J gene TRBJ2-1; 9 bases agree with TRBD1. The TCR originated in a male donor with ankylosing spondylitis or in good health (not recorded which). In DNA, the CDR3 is TGCGCCAGCAGCTTACAGGGGGCACGCTCCTACAATGAGCAGTTCTTC. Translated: CASSLQGARSYNEQFF.